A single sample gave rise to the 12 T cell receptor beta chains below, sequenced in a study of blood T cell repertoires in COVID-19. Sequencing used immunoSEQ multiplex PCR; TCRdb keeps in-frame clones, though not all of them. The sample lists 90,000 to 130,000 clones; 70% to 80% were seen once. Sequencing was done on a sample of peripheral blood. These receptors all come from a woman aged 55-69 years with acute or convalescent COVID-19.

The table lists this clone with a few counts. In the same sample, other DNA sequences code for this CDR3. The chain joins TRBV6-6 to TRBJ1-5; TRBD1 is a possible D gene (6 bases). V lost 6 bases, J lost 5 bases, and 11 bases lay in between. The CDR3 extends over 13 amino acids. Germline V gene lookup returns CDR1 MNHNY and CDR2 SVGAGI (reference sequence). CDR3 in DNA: TGTGCCAGCAGGCCGGACAGCCATCAGCCCCAGCATTTT. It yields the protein CASRPDSHQPQHF.

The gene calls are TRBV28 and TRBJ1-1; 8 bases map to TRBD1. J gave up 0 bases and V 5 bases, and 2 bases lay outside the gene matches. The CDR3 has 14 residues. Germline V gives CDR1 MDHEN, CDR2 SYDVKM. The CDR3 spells CASSPTGVNTEAFF. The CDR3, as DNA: TGTGCCAGCAGTCCGACAGGGGTGAACACTGAAGCTTTCTTT.

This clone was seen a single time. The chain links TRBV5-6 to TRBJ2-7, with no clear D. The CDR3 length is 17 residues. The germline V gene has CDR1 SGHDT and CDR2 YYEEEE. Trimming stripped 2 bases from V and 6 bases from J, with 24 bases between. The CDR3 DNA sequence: TGTGCCAGCAGCTTTAGCAGCTACCTGCTAAAGGTCAGCGAGCAGTACTTC. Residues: CASSFSSYLLKVSEQYF.

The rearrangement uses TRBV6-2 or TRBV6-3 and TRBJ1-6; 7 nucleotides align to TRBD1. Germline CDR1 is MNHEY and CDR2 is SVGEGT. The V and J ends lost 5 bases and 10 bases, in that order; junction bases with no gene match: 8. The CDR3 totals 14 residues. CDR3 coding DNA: TGTGCCAGCAGTACACAGGGGCCGGGGTCACCCCTCCACTTT. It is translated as CASSTQGPGSPLHF.

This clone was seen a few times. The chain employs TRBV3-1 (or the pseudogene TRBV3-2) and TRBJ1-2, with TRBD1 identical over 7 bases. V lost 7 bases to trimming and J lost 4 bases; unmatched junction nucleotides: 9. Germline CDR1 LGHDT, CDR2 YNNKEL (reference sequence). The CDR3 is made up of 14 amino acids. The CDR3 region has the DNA TGTGCCAGCACCTTTTTGGGACAGCGCTATGGCTACACCTTC. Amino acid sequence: CASTFLGQRYGYTF.

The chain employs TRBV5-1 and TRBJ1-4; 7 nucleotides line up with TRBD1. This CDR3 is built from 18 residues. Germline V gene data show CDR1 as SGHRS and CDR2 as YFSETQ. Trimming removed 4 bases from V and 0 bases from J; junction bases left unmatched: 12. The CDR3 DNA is TGCGCCAGCAGCCTACTGCTGGGGACAGAACCAACTAATGAAAAACTGTTTTTT. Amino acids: CASSLLLGTEPTNEKLFF.

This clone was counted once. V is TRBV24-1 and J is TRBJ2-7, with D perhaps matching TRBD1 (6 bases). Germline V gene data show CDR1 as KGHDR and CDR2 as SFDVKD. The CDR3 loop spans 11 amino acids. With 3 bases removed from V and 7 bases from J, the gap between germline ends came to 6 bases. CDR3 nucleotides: TGTGCCACCAGTGATCAGGGGGAGCAGTACTTC. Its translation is CATSDQGEQYF.

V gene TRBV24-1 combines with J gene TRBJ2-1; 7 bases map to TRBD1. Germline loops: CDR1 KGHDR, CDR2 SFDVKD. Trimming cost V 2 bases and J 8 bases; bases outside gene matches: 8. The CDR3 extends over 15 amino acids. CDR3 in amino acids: CATSDSRGGPDEQFF. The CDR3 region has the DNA TGTGCCACCAGTGATTCTAGAGGGGGCCCCGATGAGCAGTTCTTC.

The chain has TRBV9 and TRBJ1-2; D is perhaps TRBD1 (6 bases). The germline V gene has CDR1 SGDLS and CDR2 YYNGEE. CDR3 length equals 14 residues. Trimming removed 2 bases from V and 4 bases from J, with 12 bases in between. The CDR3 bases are TGTGCCAGCAGCGTTTCCCGGACAGCCTATGGCTACACCTTC. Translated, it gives CASSVSRTAYGYTF.

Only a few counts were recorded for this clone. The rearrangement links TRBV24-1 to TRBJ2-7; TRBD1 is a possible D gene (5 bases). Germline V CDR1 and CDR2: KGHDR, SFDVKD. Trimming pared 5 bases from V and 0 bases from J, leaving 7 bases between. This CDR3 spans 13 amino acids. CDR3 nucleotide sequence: TGTGCCACCAGTGGGGGCACCTCCTACGAGCAGTACTTC. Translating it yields CATSGGTSYEQYF.

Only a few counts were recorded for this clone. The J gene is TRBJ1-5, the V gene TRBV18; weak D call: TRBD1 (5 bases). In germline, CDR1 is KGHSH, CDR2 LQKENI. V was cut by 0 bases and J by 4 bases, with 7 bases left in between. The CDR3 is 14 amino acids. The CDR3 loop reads CASSPPGGNQPQHF. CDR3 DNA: TGTGCCAGCTCACCACCGGGGGGGAATCAGCCCCAGCATTTT. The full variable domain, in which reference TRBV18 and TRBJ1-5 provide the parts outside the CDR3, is NAGVMQNPRHLVRRRGQEARLRCSPMKGHSHVYWYRQLPEEGLKFMVYLQKENIIDESGMPKERFSAEFPKEGPSILRIQQVVRGDSAAYFCASSPPGGNQPQHFGDGTRLSIL.

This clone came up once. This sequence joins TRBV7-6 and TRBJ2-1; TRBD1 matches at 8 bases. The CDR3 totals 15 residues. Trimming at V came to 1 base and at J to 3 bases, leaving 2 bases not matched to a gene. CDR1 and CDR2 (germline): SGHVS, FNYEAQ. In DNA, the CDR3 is TGTGCCAGCAGCTTAGGACAGGGGTACTACAATGAGCAGTTCTTC. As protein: CASSLGQGYYNEQFF.